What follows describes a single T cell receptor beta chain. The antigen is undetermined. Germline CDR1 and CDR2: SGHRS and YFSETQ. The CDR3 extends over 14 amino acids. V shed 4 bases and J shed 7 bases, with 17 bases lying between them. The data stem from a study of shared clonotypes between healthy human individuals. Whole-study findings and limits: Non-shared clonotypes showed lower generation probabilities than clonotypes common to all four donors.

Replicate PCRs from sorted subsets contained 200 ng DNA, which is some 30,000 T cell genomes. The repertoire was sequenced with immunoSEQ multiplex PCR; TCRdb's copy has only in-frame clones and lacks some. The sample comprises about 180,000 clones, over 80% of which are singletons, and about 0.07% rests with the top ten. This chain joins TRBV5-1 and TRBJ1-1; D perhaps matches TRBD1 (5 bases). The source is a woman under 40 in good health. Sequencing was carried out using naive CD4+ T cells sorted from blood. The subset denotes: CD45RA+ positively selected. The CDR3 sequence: CASSETERDHEAFF. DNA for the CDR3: TGCGCCAGCAGCGAGACTGAGCGGGACCATGAAGCTTTCTTT.